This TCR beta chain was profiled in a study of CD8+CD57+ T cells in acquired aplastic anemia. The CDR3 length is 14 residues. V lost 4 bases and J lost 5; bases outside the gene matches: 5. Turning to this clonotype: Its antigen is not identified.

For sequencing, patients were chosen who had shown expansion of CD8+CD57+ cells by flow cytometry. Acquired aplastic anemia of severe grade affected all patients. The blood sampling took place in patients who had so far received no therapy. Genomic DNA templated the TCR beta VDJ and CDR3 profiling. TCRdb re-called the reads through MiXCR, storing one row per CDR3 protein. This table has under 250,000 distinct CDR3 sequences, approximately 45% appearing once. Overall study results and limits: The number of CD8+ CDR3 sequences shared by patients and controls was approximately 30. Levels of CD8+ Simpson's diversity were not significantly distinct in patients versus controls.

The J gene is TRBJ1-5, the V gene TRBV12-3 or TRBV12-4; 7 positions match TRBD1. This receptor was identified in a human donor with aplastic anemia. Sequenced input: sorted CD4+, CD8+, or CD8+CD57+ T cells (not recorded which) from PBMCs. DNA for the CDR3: TGTGCCAGCAGTTCTTGGACAGGCGATCAGCCCCAGCATTTT. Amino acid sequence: CASSSWTGDQPQHF.